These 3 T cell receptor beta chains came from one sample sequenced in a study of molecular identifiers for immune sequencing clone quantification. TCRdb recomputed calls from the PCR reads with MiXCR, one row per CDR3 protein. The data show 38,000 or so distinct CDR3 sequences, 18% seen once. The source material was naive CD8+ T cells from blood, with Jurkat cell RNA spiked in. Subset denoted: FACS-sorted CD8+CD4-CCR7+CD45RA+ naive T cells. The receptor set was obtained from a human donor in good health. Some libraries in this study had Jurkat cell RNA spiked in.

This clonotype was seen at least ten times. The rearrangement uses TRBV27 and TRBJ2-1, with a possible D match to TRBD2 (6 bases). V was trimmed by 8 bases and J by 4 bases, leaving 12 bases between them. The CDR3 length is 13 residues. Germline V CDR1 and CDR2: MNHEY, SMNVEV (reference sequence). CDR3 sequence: CASREITYNEQFF. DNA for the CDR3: TGTGCCAGCCGGGAGATCACTTACAATGAGCAGTTCTTC.

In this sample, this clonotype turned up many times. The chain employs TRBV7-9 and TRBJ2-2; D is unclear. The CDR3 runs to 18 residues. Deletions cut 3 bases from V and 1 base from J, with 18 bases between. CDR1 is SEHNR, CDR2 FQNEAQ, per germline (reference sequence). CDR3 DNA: TGTGCCAGCAGCTTGGGTGAATCTTGGGCAGAGAACACCGGGGAGCTGTTTTTT. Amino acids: CASSLGESWAENTGELFF.

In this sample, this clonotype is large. This CDR3 reads CASSLSGSMNTEAFF. CDR3 sequence (DNA): TGTGCCAGCAGTTTAAGCGGCAGCATGAACACTGAAGCTTTCTTT. The gene calls are TRBV27 and TRBJ1-1, with no clear D. CDR1 and CDR2 (germline): MNHEY, SMNVEV (reference sequence). With 2 bases removed from V and 0 bases from J, the gap between germline ends came to 10 bases. The CDR3 length is 15 residues.